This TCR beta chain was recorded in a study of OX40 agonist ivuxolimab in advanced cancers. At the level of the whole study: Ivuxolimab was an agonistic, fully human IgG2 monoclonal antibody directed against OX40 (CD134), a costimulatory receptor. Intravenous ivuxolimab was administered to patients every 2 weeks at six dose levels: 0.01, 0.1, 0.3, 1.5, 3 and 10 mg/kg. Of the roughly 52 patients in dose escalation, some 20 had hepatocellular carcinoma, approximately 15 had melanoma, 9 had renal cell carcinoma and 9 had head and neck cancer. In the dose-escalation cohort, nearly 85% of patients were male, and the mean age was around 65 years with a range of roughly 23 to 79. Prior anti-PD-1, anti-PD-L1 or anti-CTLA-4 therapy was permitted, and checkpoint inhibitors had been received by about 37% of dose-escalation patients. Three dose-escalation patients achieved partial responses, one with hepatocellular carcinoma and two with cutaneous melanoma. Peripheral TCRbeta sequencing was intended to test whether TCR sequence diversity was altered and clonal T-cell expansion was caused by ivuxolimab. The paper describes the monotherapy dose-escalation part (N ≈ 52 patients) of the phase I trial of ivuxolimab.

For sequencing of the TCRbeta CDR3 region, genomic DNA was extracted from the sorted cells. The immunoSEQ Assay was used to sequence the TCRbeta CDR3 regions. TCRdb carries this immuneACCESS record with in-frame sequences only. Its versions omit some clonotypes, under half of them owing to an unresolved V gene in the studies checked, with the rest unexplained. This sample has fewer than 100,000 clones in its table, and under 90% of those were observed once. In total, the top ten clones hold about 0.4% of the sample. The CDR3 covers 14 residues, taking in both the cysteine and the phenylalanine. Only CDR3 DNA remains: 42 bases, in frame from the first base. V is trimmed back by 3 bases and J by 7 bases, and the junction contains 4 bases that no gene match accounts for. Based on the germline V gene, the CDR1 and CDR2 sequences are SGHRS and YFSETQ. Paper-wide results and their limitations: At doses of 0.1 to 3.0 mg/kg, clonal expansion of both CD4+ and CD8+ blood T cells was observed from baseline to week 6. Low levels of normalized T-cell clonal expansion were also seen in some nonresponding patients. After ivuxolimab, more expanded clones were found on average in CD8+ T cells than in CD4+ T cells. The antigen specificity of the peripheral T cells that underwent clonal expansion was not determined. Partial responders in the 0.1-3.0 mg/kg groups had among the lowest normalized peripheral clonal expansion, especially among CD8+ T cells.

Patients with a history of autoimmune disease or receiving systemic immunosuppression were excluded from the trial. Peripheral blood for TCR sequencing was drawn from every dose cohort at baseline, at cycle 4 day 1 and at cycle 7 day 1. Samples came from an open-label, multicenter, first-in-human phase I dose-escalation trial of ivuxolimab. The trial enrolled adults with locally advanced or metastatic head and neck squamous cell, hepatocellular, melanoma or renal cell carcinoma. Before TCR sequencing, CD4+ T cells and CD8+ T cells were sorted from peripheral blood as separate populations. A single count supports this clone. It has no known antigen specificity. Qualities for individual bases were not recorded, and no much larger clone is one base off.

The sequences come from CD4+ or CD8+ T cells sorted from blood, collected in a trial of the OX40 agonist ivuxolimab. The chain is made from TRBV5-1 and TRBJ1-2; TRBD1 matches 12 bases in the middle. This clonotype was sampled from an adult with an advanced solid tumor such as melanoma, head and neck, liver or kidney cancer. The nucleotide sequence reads TGCGCCAGCAGCTCCGGGACAGGGGGCTTTGGCTACACCTTC. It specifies CASSSGTGGFGYTF.